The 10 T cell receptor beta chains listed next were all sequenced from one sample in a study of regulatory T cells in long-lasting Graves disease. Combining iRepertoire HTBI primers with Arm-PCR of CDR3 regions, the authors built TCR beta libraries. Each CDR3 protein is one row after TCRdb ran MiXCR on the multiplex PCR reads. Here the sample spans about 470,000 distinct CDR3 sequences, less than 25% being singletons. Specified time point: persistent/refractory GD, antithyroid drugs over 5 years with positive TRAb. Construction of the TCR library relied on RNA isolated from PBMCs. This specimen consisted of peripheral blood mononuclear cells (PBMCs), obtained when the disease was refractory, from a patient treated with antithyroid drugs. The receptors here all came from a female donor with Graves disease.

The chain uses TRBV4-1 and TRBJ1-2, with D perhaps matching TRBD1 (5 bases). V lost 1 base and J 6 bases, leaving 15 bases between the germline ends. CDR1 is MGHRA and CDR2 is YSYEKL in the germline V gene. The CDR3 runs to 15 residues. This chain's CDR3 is CASSQVGRREDGYTF. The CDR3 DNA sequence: TGCGCCAGCAGCCAAGTTGGACGCAGGGAAGATGGCTACACCTTC.

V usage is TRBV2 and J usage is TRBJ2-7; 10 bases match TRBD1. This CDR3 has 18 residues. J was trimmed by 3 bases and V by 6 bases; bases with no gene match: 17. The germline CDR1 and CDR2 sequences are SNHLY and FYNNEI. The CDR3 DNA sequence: TGTGCCAGCAGCACCGGCAGCCCCGGGACAGGGGTAGGCTACGAGCAGTACTTC. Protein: CASSTGSPGTGVGYEQYF.

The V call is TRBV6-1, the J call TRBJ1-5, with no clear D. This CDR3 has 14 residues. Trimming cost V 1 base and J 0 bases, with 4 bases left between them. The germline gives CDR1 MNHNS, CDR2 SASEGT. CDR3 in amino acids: CASSEVGSNQPQHF. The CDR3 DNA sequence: TGTGCCAGCAGTGAAGTGGGTAGCAATCAGCCCCAGCATTTT.

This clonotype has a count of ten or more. For the CDR3, the DNA is TGTGCCAGCAGTTTTGCCCATGGCCCTCACTATAATTCACCCCTCCACTTT. As protein: CASSFAHGPHYNSPLHF. The V call is TRBV27, the J call TRBJ1-6, with unresolved D. CDR1 and CDR2 from the germline V gene are MNHEY and SMNVEV (reference sequence). V lost 3 bases, J lost 3 bases, and 15 bases lay in between. The CDR3 runs 17 residues.

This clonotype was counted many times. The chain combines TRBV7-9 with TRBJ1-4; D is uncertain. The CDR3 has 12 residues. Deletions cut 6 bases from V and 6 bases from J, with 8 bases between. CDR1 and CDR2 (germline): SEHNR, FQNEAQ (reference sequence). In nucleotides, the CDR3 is TGTGCCAGCAGTCTCCCGTATGAAAAACTGTTTTTT. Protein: CASSLPYEKLFF.

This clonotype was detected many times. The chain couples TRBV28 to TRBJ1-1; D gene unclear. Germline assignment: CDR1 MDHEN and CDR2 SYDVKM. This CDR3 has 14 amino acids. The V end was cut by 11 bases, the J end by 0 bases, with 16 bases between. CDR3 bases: TGTGCCTGCAAAATGGGGATAATGAACACTGAAGCTTTCTTT. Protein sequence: CACKMGIMNTEAFF.

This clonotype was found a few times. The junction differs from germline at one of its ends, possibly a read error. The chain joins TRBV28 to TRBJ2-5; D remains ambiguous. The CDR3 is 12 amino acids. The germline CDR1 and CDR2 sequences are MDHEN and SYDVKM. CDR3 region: CTSSLLTETQYF. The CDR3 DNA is TGTACCAGCAGTTTATTAACGGAGACCCAGTACTTC. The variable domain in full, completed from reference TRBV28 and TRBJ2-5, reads DVKVTQSSRYLVKRTGEKVFLECVQDMDHENMFWYRQDPGLGLRLIYFSYDVKMKEKGDIPEGYSVSREKKERFSLILESASTNQTSMYLCTSSLLTETQYFGPGTRLLVL.

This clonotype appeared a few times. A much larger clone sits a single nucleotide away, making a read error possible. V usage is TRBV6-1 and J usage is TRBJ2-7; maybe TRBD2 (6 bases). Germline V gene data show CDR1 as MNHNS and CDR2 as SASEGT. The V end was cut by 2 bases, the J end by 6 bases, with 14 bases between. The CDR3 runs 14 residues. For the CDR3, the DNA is TGTGCCAGCAGTGAACGGGGGTTATCCGGCGAGCAGTACTTC. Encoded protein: CASSERGLSGEQYF.

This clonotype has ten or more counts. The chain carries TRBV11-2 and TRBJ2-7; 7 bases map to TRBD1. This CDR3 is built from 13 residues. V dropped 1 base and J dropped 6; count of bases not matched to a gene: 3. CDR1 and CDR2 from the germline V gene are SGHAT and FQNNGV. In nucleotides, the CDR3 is TGTGCCAGCAGCTTAGGCTCAGGGGGCGAGCAGTACTTC. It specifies CASSLGSGGEQYF.

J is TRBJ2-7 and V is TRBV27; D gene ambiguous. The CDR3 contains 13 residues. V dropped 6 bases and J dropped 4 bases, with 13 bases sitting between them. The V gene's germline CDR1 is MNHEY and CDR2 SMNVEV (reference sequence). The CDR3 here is CASRIALSYEQYF. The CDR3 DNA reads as TGTGCCAGCAGGATAGCCCTCTCTTACGAGCAGTACTTC.